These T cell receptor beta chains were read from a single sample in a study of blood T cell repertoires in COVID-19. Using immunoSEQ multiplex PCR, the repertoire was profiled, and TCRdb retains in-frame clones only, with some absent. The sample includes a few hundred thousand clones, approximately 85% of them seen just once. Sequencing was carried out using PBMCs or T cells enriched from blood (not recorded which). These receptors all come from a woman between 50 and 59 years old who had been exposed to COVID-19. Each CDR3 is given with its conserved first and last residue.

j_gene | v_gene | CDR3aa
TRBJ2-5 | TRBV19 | CASSTQAPGLAGETQYF
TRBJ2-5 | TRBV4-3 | CASSPQTGKKETQYF
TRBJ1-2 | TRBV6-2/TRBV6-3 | CASSSDRGPYTF
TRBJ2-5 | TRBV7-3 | CASSLTSGGPQETQYF
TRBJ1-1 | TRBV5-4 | CASSIQNLNTEAFF
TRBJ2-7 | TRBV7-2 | CASSLSGGLREQYF
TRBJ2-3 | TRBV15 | CATSRSRGTGTDTQYF
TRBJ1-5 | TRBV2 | CASRPLYSNQPQHF
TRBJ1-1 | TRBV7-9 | CASSPVGGNTEAFF
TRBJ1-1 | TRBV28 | CASSSRFLRTGGGRNTEAFF
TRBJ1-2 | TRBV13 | CASSLAQGSYTF
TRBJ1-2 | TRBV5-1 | CASSTHAGTIENYTF
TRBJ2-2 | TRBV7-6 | CASRAGGAKIGELFF
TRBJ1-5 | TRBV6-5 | CASSLDRNSNQPQHF
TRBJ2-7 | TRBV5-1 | CASSFGQGVGEQYF
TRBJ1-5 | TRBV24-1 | CATGSDRGSNQPQHF
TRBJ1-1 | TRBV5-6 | CASSLGQITEAFF
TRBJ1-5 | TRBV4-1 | CASSQDKDRFSNQPQHF
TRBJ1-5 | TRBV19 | CASSISGGDQPQHF
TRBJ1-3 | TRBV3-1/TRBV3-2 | CASSQDRGSGNTIYF
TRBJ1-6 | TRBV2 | CASSPAGVYNSPLHF
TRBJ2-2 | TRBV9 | CASSQRIAGELFF
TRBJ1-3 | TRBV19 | CASTRGGAGNTIYF
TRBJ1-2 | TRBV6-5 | CASSSQGPNYGYTF
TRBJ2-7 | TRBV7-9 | CASSPMTGLAAQQYF
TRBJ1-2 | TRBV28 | CASSVQGAYGYTF
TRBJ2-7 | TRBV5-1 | CASSNQGINEQYF
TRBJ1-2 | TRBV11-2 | CASSLVGTGRYTF
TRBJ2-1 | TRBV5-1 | CASTPQYGGGYNEQFF
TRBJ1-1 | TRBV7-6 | CASSPSDRRNTEAFF
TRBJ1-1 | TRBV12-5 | CASGRTATLNTEAFF
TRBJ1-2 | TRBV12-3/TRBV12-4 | CASGTGDYGYTF
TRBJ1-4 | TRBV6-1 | CASSDLRQVRTNEKLFF